The 28 T cell receptor beta chains given below trace back to one sample, sequenced in a study of blood T cell repertoires in COVID-19. Using immunoSEQ multiplex PCR, the repertoire was profiled, and TCRdb retains in-frame clones only, with some absent. Here the sample spans some 180,000 clones, more than 70% being singletons. Sequenced material: PBMCs or T cells enriched from blood (not recorded which). The receptors were gathered from a man aged 40-50 years who had recovered from COVID-19.

The chain recombines TRBV9 with TRBJ1-1; 10 bases map to TRBD1. After removal of 4 bases from V and 4 bases from J, the junction contained 4 bases not matched to a gene. The CDR3 is 14 amino acids. In germline, CDR1 is SGDLS, CDR2 YYNGEE. This chain's CDR3 is CASSPWDRGTEAFF. The CDR3 bases are TGTGCCAGCAGCCCCTGGGACAGGGGCACTGAAGCTTTCTTT.

The V call is TRBV27, the J call TRBJ2-2; D possibly corresponds to TRBD2 (5 bases). Per germline, CDR1 MNHEY and CDR2 SMNVEV (reference sequence). V shed 3 bases and J shed 6 bases, with 17 bases lying between them. CDR3 length: 16 amino acids. For the CDR3, the DNA is TGTGCCAGCAGTTTTAGGCCGCGAGGGCGCGCCGGGGAGCTGTTTTTT. Its protein is CASSFRPRGRAGELFF.

This chain links TRBV5-6 with TRBJ2-7; 10 bases map to TRBD1. Trimming took 3 bases from V and 6 from J; bases not matched to a gene: 6. The CDR3 loop spans 14 amino acids. The germline V gene encodes CDR1 SGHDT and CDR2 YYEEEE. The CDR3 DNA reads as TGTGCCAGCAGCTCCGGGACAGGGGCGGGCGAGCAGTACTTC. Its protein product is CASSSGTGAGEQYF.

This clone was observed a single time. This sequence joins TRBV27 and TRBJ1-1; TRBD1 aligns across 7 bases. Germline V gene lookup returns CDR1 MNHEY and CDR2 SMNVEV (reference sequence). This CDR3 is 15 amino acids long. The V and J ends lost 2 bases and 8 bases, in that order; junction bases with no gene match: 11. The CDR3 protein is CASSLRWSGTEEAFF. CDR3 nucleotides: TGTGCCAGCAGTTTACGATGGTCCGGGACAGAAGAAGCTTTCTTT.

The chain has TRBV6-5 and TRBJ1-3; D is uncertain. Trimming removed 7 bases at V and 2 bases at J, with 9 bases between. CDR3 length: 13 residues. The germline CDR1 and CDR2 sequences are MNHEY and SVGAGI. The CDR3 reads CASKREPGNTIYF. The CDR3 DNA follows: TGTGCCAGCAAACGGGAGCCTGGAAACACCATATATTTT.

In its sample, this clone was seen many times. The chain uses TRBV2 and TRBJ2-2, with 9 bases that match TRBD1. Per germline, CDR1 SNHLY and CDR2 FYNNEI. V was clipped by 5 bases and J by 7 bases; unmatched bases: 5. CDR3 length: 14 residues. The CDR3 protein is CASSPDRGIGELFF. CDR3 in DNA: TGTGCCAGCAGTCCCGACAGGGGGATCGGGGAGCTGTTTTTT.

The chain combines TRBV5-6 with TRBJ2-2, with TRBD1 as a possible D gene (6 bases). The ends were cut back, 2 bases at V and 1 base at J, with 12 bases in the middle. The germline V gene has CDR1 SGHDT and CDR2 YYEEEE. CDR3 length: 16 amino acids. In nucleotides, the CDR3 is TGTGCCAGCAGCTTTCCAGGGGCGGGGAACACCGGGGAGCTGTTTTTT. This encodes CASSFPGAGNTGELFF.

V and J are TRBV7-8 and TRBJ2-1; 7 positions match TRBD1. Trimming at V came to 8 bases and at J to 1 base, leaving 8 bases not matched to a gene. CDR1 is SGHVS and CDR2 is FQNEAQ in the germline V gene. CDR3 length equals 15 residues. CDR3 sequence: CASGTSGGSYNEQFF. CDR3 nucleotides: TGTGCCAGCGGGACGTCAGGGGGATCCTACAATGAGCAGTTCTTC.

This sequence joins TRBV18 and TRBJ1-5, with D uncertain. Trimming removed 5 bases from V and 0 bases from J, with 14 bases in between. The V gene's germline CDR1 is KGHSH and CDR2 LQKENI. The CDR3 has 16 amino acids. The CDR3 bases are TGTGCCAGCTCATCCGACGCGGGATATAGCAATCAGCCCCAGCATTTT. Amino acids: CASSSDAGYSNQPQHF. The full variable domain, completed using reference TRBV18 and TRBJ1-5, is NAGVMQNPRHLVRRRGQEARLRCSPMKGHSHVYWYRQLPEEGLKFMVYLQKENIIDESGMPKERFSAEFPKEGPSILRIQQVVRGDSAAYFCASSSDAGYSNQPQHFGDGTRLSIL.

The DNA of the CDR3 is TGTGCCAGCAGTTTTGAACTTAACTATGGCTACACCTTC. Protein product: CASSFELNYGYTF. The chain couples TRBV12-3 or TRBV12-4 to TRBJ1-2; no clear D. This CDR3 is built from 13 residues. The ends were cut back, 3 bases at V and 1 base at J, with 6 bases in the middle.

This clone appeared a few times. The chain combines TRBV6-5 with TRBJ2-7, with D possibly matching TRBD2 (5 bases). The CDR3 covers 16 residues. Germline V gene sequence: CDR1 MNHEY, CDR2 SVGAGI. The V end lost 0 bases, the J end lost 3 bases, and 15 bases lay between the germline ends. The CDR3 DNA sequence: TGTGCCAGCAGTTACTCGTTCGGCGGGCTAAGCTACGAGCAGTACTTC. Its protein is CASSYSFGGLSYEQYF.

This clone was seen a few times. The chain recombines TRBV19 with TRBJ1-1, with D possibly being TRBD1 (5 bases). Trimming cost V 5 bases and J 5 bases, with 21 bases left between them. The length of the CDR3 is 16 residues. From germline, CDR1 is LNHDA and CDR2 SQIVND (reference sequence). CDR3 DNA: TGTGCCAGTAGTCCAAAAATTAGGGGCCTGGGGACTGAAGCTTTCTTT. Encoded protein: CASSPKIRGLGTEAFF.

This sequence joins TRBV28 and TRBJ2-7, with D possibly being TRBD1 (6 bases). This CDR3 is 14 amino acids long. Germline CDR1 is MDHEN and CDR2 is SYDVKM. The ends were cut back, 6 bases at V and 7 bases at J, with 19 bases in the middle. Here the CDR3 DNA reads TGTGCCAGCAGCTCTCCCGATACAGGGCAAGAGCAGTACTTC. This gives the protein CASSSPDTGQEQYF.

The chain couples TRBV18 to TRBJ2-1, with TRBD2 matching 12 bases. Germline CDR1 KGHSH, CDR2 LQKENI. Trimming removed 6 bases from V and 7 bases from J; junction bases left unmatched: 7. This CDR3 comprises 15 residues. The CDR3 DNA reads as TGTGCCAGCTCGCCTGGACTAGCGGGATCGAATGAGCAGTTCTTC. It encodes CASSPGLAGSNEQFF. Full variable domain (outside the CDR3, taken from reference TRBV18 and TRBJ2-1): NAGVMQNPRHLVRRRGQEARLRCSPMKGHSHVYWYRQLPEEGLKFMVYLQKENIIDESGMPKERFSAEFPKEGPSILRIQQVVRGDSAAYFCASSPGLAGSNEQFFGPGTRLTVL.

This sequence joins TRBV29-1 and TRBJ1-5, with D perhaps TRBD1 (6 bases). The V end was cut by 4 bases, the J end by 4 bases, with 14 bases between. Germline CDR1 and CDR2: SQVTM and ANQGSEA. The CDR3 length is 14 residues. The CDR3 is CSVGAGGRNQPQHF. DNA of the CDR3: TGCAGCGTTGGGGCGGGGGGGCGAAATCAGCCCCAGCATTTT.

V and J are TRBV11-2 and TRBJ2-1; 8 nucleotides match TRBD1. The trim removed 4 bases at V and 6 bases at J, leaving 2 bases unmatched. Germline CDR1 reads SGHAT; CDR2 reads FQNNGV. The CDR3 covers 13 residues. CDR3 in DNA: TGTGCCAGCAGCTCCGGACAGGGCAATGAGCAGTTCTTC. Protein sequence: CASSSGQGNEQFF.

Only one count was recorded for this clone. V is TRBV4-1 and J is TRBJ1-2, with D uncertain. Germline CDR1 and CDR2: MGHRA and YSYEKL. This CDR3 has 15 amino acids. Trimming took 1 base from V and 4 from J, leaving 13 bases between them. The CDR3 sequence: CASSQVGGQSYGYTF. The CDR3 DNA follows: TGCGCCAGCAGCCAAGTAGGCGGGCAGAGCTATGGCTACACCTTC.

This chain uses TRBV11-2 with TRBJ1-6; D possibly corresponds to TRBD1 (5 bases). The CDR3 spans 16 residues. V was pared by 5 bases and J by 10 bases, with 21 bases between. The germline CDR1 and CDR2 sequences are SGHAT and FQNNGV. The CDR3 bases are TGTGCCAGCAGCCTCCTATCCCCCGGGGGGGACTCACCCCTCCACTTT. Translated: CASSLLSPGGDSPLHF. Based on the CDR3 plus reference TRBV11-2 and TRBJ1-6, the full variable domain is EAGVAQSPRYKIIEKRQSVAFWCNPISGHATLYWYQQILGQGPKLLIQFQNNGVVDDSQLPKDRFSAERLKGVDSTLKIQPAKLEDSAVYLCASSLLSPGGDSPLHFGNGTRLTVT.

CDR3 DNA sequence: TGCAGCGTCTCCCGACAGCTGGACGACGAGCAGTACTTC. Protein sequence: CSVSRQLDDEQYF. This rearrangement joins TRBV29-1 to TRBJ2-7; D might be TRBD1 (5 bases). CDR3 length: 13 amino acids. The germline V and J ends were trimmed by 6 bases and 5 bases, with 17 bases remaining between them. The germline gives CDR1 SQVTM, CDR2 ANQGSEA.

The V gene is TRBV7-9, the J gene TRBJ2-3, with TRBD2 matching 11 bases. After removal of 5 bases from V and 7 bases from J, the junction contained 20 bases not matched to a gene. This CDR3 region has 19 residues. From germline, CDR1 is SEHNR and CDR2 FQNEAQ (reference sequence). CDR3 loop: CASSLETPGLAAILNTQYF. CDR3 DNA sequence: TGTGCCAGCAGCCTCGAGACCCCGGGACTAGCGGCCATTTTGAATACGCAGTATTTT.

The genes are TRBV6-6 and TRBJ1-3; D may be TRBD1 (5 bases). This CDR3 is built from 15 residues. CDR1 and CDR2 (germline): MNHNY, SVGAGI (reference sequence). The germline V and J ends were trimmed by 2 bases and 4 bases, with 12 bases remaining between them. The DNA for the CDR3 is TGTGCCAGCAGTTACGGGGCGGCAGGAGGAAACACCATATATTTT. It is translated as CASSYGAAGGNTIYF.

The chain joins TRBV9 to TRBJ2-1; 10 nucleotides agree with TRBD1. With 10 bases clipped from V and 8 bases from J, the junction kept 18 bases outside the gene matches. This CDR3 has 16 amino acids. The germline CDR1 and CDR2 sequences are SGDLS and YYNGEE. The chain's CDR3 is CASNDGRTGGRDEQFF. CDR3 nucleotides: TGTGCCTCAAATGATGGCCGGACAGGGGGGAGAGATGAGCAGTTCTTC.

V and J are TRBV10-3 and TRBJ2-3; 7 bases map to TRBD2. V dropped 3 bases and J dropped 2; count of bases not matched to a gene: 5. In germline, CDR1 is ENHRY, CDR2 SYGVKD. The CDR3 consists of 15 residues. In DNA form, the CDR3 reads TGTGCCATCAGTGAAAGCGCGGGGGACACAGATACGCAGTATTTT. Translation: CAISESAGDTDTQYF.

This sequence joins TRBV7-9 and TRBJ2-7, with 7 positions matching TRBD1. Germline assignment: CDR1 SEHNR and CDR2 FQNEAQ (reference sequence). The CDR3 length is 14 residues. The junction had 9 bases not matched to a gene; V was cut back by 5 bases and J by 5 bases. CDR3 protein: CASSRNRDSDEQYF. The CDR3, as DNA: TGTGCCAGCAGCAGAAACCGGGACAGCGACGAGCAGTACTTC.

The chain couples TRBV7-2 to TRBJ2-1, with D maybe TRBD1 (6 bases). The CDR3 extends over 13 amino acids. The V gene's germline CDR1 is SGHTA and CDR2 FQGNSA. V lost 1 base and J 10 bases, leaving 11 bases between the germline ends. The CDR3 region is CASSLVGAREQFF. CDR3 coding DNA: TGTGCCAGCAGCTTAGTGGGGGCGAGGGAGCAGTTCTTC. The whole variable domain, filled in from reference TRBV7-2 and TRBJ2-1, reads GAGVSQSPSNKVTEKGKDVELRCDPISGHTALYWYRQSLGQGLEFLIYFQGNSAPDKSGLPSDRFSAERTGGSVSTLTIQRTQQEDSAVYLCASSLVGAREQFFGPGTRLTVL.

J is TRBJ2-2 and V is TRBV19; 9 bases are a match to TRBD1. CDR1 is LNHDA, CDR2 SQIVND, per germline (reference sequence). J lost 5 bases, V lost 10 bases, and 8 bases had no gene match. This CDR3 spans 14 amino acids. The CDR3 DNA sequence: TGTGCCACCGCGGCGACAGGGGGGACCGGGGAGCTGTTTTTT. Protein sequence: CATAATGGTGELFF.

This clone appeared a single time. This same CDR3 is encoded by further DNA sequences in the sample. The rearrangement links TRBV9 to TRBJ1-1; TRBD1 agrees at 7 bases. Germline CDR1 reads SGDLS; CDR2 reads YYNGEE. Germline trimming cut 3 bases from V and 5 bases from J; bases unmatched to any gene: 1. The CDR3 runs 12 residues. This chain's CDR3 is CASSAGGTEAFF. The CDR3 nucleotides are TGTGCCAGCAGCGCAGGGGGGACTGAAGCTTTCTTT.

This rearrangement joins TRBV5-1 to TRBJ2-2; TRBD1 is a possible D gene (5 bases). The germline CDR1 and CDR2 sequences are SGHRS and YFSETQ. The CDR3 has 17 amino acids. Trimming pared 6 bases from V and 0 bases from J, leaving 18 bases between. This CDR3 reads CASTSPNRFANTGELFF. DNA for the CDR3: TGCGCCAGCACCTCTCCGAACAGGTTCGCGAACACCGGGGAGCTGTTTTTT.